What follows are 3 T cell receptor beta chains derived from one specimen sequenced in a study of CD8 T cells in Susac syndrome (dated by TCRdb to about 2019). Library creation used the immunoSEQ multiplex PCR assay. RNA was extracted using the RNeasy kit, and roughly 0.45 to 1 ug of the RNA was reverse transcribed with random hexamers. Through fastp at Q25 and MiXCR, TCRdb rebuilt clones from the public reads, retaining in-frame beta chains. CDR3 protein sequences are deduplicated, and each keeps its most common genes and DNA. The sample has approximately 170,000 distinct CDR3 sequences on record, about 92% of them singletons. Together, the top ten hold 0.08% of the sample. The sample consisted of CD4+ T cells from PBMCs. All receptors come from a human donor in good health.

V gene TRBV12-3 or TRBV12-4 combines with J gene TRBJ1-1; a possible D gene is TRBD1 (5 bases). The ends were cut back, 6 bases at V and 6 bases at J, with 17 bases in the middle. CDR3 length: 14 amino acids. This chain's CDR3 is CASREGPTDAEAFF. For the CDR3, the DNA is TGTGCCAGCAGAGAGGGACCAACGGACGCTGAAGCTTTCTTT.

This rearrangement joins TRBV28 to TRBJ2-7; unclear D gene. Trimming removed 6 bases from V and 7 bases from J, with 19 bases in between. CDR1 is MDHEN and CDR2 is SYDVKM in the germline V gene. The CDR3 extends over 14 amino acids. CDR3 sequence (DNA): TGTGCCAGCAGGTTGGGCCCTCCATCTAGGGAGCAGTACTTC. Protein sequence: CASRLGPPSREQYF.

CDR3 sequence: CASSLAAQGASETQYF. The CDR3 DNA follows: TGCGCCAGCAGCTTGGCCGCCCAGGGGGCGAGCGAGACCCAGTACTTC. The V call is TRBV5-1, the J call TRBJ2-5, with 8 bases matching TRBD1. The V and J ends lost 0 bases and 5 bases, in that order; junction bases with no gene match: 9. Germline-derived CDR1 and CDR2 are SGHRS and YFSETQ. This CDR3 comprises 16 residues. The full variable domain, with the rest looked up from reference TRBV5-1 and TRBJ2-5, is KAGVTQTPRYLIKTRGQQVTLSCSPISGHRSVSWYQQTPGQGLQFLFEYFSETQRNKGNFPGRFSGRQFSNSRSEMNVSTLELGDSALYLCASSLAAQGASETQYFGPGTRLLVL.